These 4 T cell receptor beta chains were all obtained from the same sample, sequenced in a study of cytomegalovirus exposure and HLA in healthy donors. TCRdb's copy holds only in-frame clones and misses some; the assay was immunoSEQ multiplex PCR. The repertoire holds roughly 230,000 clones, with less than 95% as singletons. Sequencing was done on a sample of PBMCs. These TCRs come from a woman aged 25 to 39 in good health and CMV-seronegative.

The chain combines TRBV9 with TRBJ2-1; D perhaps matches TRBD2 (6 bases). CDR3 length: 14 residues. The germline V gene encodes CDR1 SGDLS and CDR2 YYNGEE. Trimming stripped 4 bases from V and 5 bases from J, with 13 bases between. The CDR3 sequence is CASSPRDDHNEQFF. As DNA, the CDR3 is TGTGCCAGCAGCCCGCGGGACGATCACAATGAGCAGTTCTTC.

This chain connects TRBV27 to TRBJ2-2; 9 bases align to TRBD1. The CDR3 is 15 amino acids. The J segment lost 6 bases and the V segment lost 4 bases, leaving 6 bases of the junction unmatched. Germline CDR1 MNHEY, CDR2 SMNVEV (reference sequence). Here the CDR3 reads CASSSGQGRAGELFF. The CDR3 DNA is TGTGCCAGCAGTTCAGGACAGGGGCGAGCCGGGGAGCTGTTTTTT.

V usage is TRBV7-2 and J usage is TRBJ1-1, with a tentative D call TRBD1 (6 bases). V lost 1 base and J lost 1, with 7 bases in between. In germline, CDR1 is SGHTA, CDR2 FQGNSA. This CDR3 is built from 14 residues. The CDR3 coding sequence is TGTGCCAGCAGCTTAGGACAGGAGAACACTGAAGCTTTCTTT. It encodes CASSLGQENTEAFF.

The chain uses TRBV5-1 and TRBJ2-4; 9 nucleotides line up with TRBD2. Germline assignment: CDR1 SGHRS and CDR2 YFSETQ. V was pared by 4 bases and J by 8 bases, with 10 bases of the junction left unmatched. CDR3 length: 15 residues. The CDR3 DNA reads as TGCGCCAGCAGCAGTTCTAGCGGGGTTGTGGACATTCAGTACTTC. Amino acids: CASSSSSGVVDIQYF.